The rows below give T cell receptor beta chains drawn from one sample of a study of T cells after yellow fever vaccination. A single record per CDR3 protein comes from TCRdb applying MiXCR to the 5' RACE reads. Altogether some 320,000 distinct CDR3 sequences are present, roughly 8.7% being singletons, with the ten largest covering more than 15%. Here the sequenced sample was PBMCs, taken on the day of the first yellow fever vaccination. Receptors were obtained from a man in his late teens or twenties who received the YFV17D yellow fever vaccine. Each CDR3 is given with its conserved first and last residue. The order of the fields is CDR3 DNA, CDR3 protein, D gene, clone size, J gene, V gene. The D gene is left open where the match is weak. The size of a clone is reported for some rows only, either as once, few or many, or as a class for expanded clones.

TGCGCCAGCAGCCACAGGACAGGGAATCATCAGCCCCAGCATTTT	CASSHRTGNHQPQHF	TRBD1	few	TRBJ1-5	TRBV4-1
TGTGCCAGCAATTACCTTACAGGGGATGGCTACACCTTC	CASNYLTGDGYTF	TRBD1	few	TRBJ1-2	TRBV6-2/TRBV6-3
TGTGCCAGCAGCCTCCCGATTACTAGCGGTGTTTCCTACAATGAGCAGTTCTTC	CASSLPITSGVSYNEQFF	TRBD2	NA	TRBJ2-1	TRBV3-1
TGTGCCAGCAGTGGCACCACAGGGGCTGCTGAAAAACTGTTTTTT	CASSGTTGAAEKLFF	TRBD1	few	TRBJ1-4	TRBV25-1
TGTGCCAGCAGCTTGGAGCGGGGTACCACTGAAGCTTTCTTT	CASSLERGTTEAFF	NA	many	TRBJ1-1	TRBV5-4
TGTGCCAGCAGCCCCGGACAGGGGAGGGCTAATGAAAAACTGTTTTTT	CASSPGQGRANEKLFF	TRBD1	many	TRBJ1-4	TRBV7-9
TGTGCCACCACTAGCGGAAAGGTCCGCCATTTT	CATTSGKVRHF	NA	few	TRBJ1-5	TRBV28
TGCAGTGTTCTTCCTGACAGGGGTCCCTACGAGCAGTACTTC	CSVLPDRGPYEQYF	TRBD1	few	TRBJ2-7	TRBV20-1
TGTGCCAGCAGCTTAGCACGAGGGTGGAACCCCGAAAAACTGTTTTTT	CASSLARGWNPEKLFF	NA	few	TRBJ1-4	TRBV7-9
TGTGCCAGCAGCAACAGGGGGCAAGAGACCCAGTACTTC	CASSNRGQETQYF	TRBD1	NA	TRBJ2-5	TRBV27
TGTGCCAGCAGCCAAGATGAATCCAGCTACAATGAGCAGTTCTTC	CASSQDESSYNEQFF	NA	NA	TRBJ2-1	TRBV3-1
TGTGCCAGCAGCCAACACGATTCAGGGTGGAACACTGAAGCTTTCTTT	CASSQHDSGWNTEAFF	NA	NA	TRBJ1-1	TRBV4-2
TGTGCCAGCAGCGTAGTGGGCGGCGGAGAGACCCAGTACTTC	CASSVVGGGETQYF	NA	few	TRBJ2-5	TRBV9
TGCGCCAGCAGCTCGACAGGGGAAAGCAATCAGCCCCAGCATTTT	CASSSTGESNQPQHF	TRBD1	few	TRBJ1-5	TRBV5-1
TGTGCCAGCAGCCAAGCGGTGGGAGCTTACAATGAGCAGTTCTTC	CASSQAVGAYNEQFF	NA	NA	TRBJ2-1	TRBV4-2